Detailed here is one T cell receptor beta chain. The antigen it binds to is not known. The junction does not match germline at one end; this may be a read error. The library was built by means of the immunoSEQ multiplex PCR assay. Sourced from immuneACCESS, this table was stored by TCRdb with only in-frame sequences that have V and J called. A share of the clones is absent; for the studies checked, an unresolved V gene accounts for under half, and the remainder has no known explanation. The sample table lists 80,000 to 100,000 clones, roughly 96% of them with a count of one. Roughly 0.21% of the sample is taken by the ten largest. This record comes from a study of technical replicates of blood from several donors (dated by TCRdb to about 2017). Specimen: T cells isolated from PBMCs. This receptor was taken from a human donor in good health.

The CDR3 in this case is CAWNLGSPLRF. The nucleotide sequence is TGTGCCTGGAACCTCGGGTCTCCCCTTCGCTTC. The V and J segments used are TRBV30 and TRBJ2-7; there is no confident call for the D gene. The CDR3 covers 11 residues, taking in both the cysteine and the phenylalanine. Only CDR3 DNA is held: 33 bases, read in frame from base 1. Per the germline V gene (reference sequence), GTSNPN is the CDR1 and SVGIG is the CDR2.